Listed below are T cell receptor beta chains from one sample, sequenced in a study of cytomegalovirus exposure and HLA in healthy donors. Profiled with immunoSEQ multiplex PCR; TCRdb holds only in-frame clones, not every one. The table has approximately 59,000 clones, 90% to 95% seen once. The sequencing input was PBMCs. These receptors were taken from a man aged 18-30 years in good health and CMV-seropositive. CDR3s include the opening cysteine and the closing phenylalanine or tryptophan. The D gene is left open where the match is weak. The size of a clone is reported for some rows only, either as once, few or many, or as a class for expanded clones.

CDR3nt: TGTGCCAGCAGCCAACAGACAGGGAACTACGAGCAGTACTTC; CDR3aa: CASSQQTGNYEQYF; d_gene: TRBD1; v_gene: TRBV7-3; abundance: .; j_gene: TRBJ2-7
CDR3nt: TGTGCCAGCAGCCGGGACAGCTCGTTTAATGAAAAACTGTTTTTT; CDR3aa: CASSRDSSFNEKLFF; d_gene: TRBD1; v_gene: TRBV7-2; abundance: .; j_gene: TRBJ1-4
CDR3nt: TGTGCCAGCAGTTTATTCGTCACAGGGGTGGGAGAGACCCAGTACTTC; CDR3aa: CASSLFVTGVGETQYF; d_gene: TRBD1; v_gene: TRBV27; abundance: .; j_gene: TRBJ2-5
CDR3nt: TGTGCCAGCAGTTCCCGGGAGGGAGAAAAACTGTTTTTT; CDR3aa: CASSSREGEKLFF; d_gene: .; v_gene: TRBV27; abundance: once; j_gene: TRBJ1-4
CDR3nt: TGTGCCAGCAGCGTAGGCGGCAGGGATCAAGAAAACTATGGCTACACCTTC; CDR3aa: CASSVGGRDQENYGYTF; d_gene: .; v_gene: TRBV9; abundance: .; j_gene: TRBJ1-2
CDR3nt: TGTGCCTCCCGACTAGCGGACTCCTACAATGAGCAGTTCTTC; CDR3aa: CASRLADSYNEQFF; d_gene: TRBD2; v_gene: TRBV6-4; abundance: .; j_gene: TRBJ2-1
CDR3nt: TGTGCCAGCAGCTGGGAGGGTGAAAAACTGTTTTTT; CDR3aa: CASSWEGEKLFF; d_gene: .; v_gene: TRBV5-5; abundance: .; j_gene: TRBJ1-4
CDR3nt: TGTGCCAGCACTCGGGCGGGAGGGTTTCAGGGAGATACGCAGTATTTT; CDR3aa: CASTRAGGFQGDTQYF; d_gene: TRBD2; v_gene: TRBV2; abundance: .; j_gene: TRBJ2-3
CDR3nt: TGCGCCAGCAGCCCAACTTACAATGAGCAGTTCTTC; CDR3aa: CASSPTYNEQFF; d_gene: .; v_gene: TRBV4-1; abundance: .; j_gene: TRBJ2-1
CDR3nt: TGTGCCAGCAGGGAGGGACTAGCACCTTACAATGAGCAGTTCTTC; CDR3aa: CASREGLAPYNEQFF; d_gene: TRBD2; v_gene: TRBV2; abundance: few; j_gene: TRBJ2-1
CDR3nt: TGTGCCAGCAGTTCGACGACAGAGAACACTGAAGCTTTCTTT; CDR3aa: CASSSTTENTEAFF; d_gene: .; v_gene: TRBV28; abundance: once; j_gene: TRBJ1-1
CDR3nt: TGTGCCAGCAGTTACTCGGCAGGGGGCGGGTACGAAAAACTGTTTTTT; CDR3aa: CASSYSAGGGYEKLFF; d_gene: TRBD1; v_gene: TRBV6-5; abundance: .; j_gene: TRBJ1-4
CDR3nt: TGTGCCAGCAGGGAACACAGGGGGCCACTACCGAACACTGAAGCTTTCTTT; CDR3aa: CASREHRGPLPNTEAFF; d_gene: TRBD1; v_gene: TRBV27; abundance: once; j_gene: TRBJ1-1
CDR3nt: TGTGCCAGCAGCCCACTTGGGGGACAGGGTATCACCCAGTACTTC; CDR3aa: CASSPLGGQGITQYF; d_gene: TRBD1; v_gene: TRBV7-9; abundance: .; j_gene: TRBJ2-5
CDR3nt: TGCGCCAGCAGCTTGGAGGGGACTAGCGGGAGTCATTGGTTCTTC; CDR3aa: CASSLEGTSGSHWFF; d_gene: TRBD2; v_gene: TRBV5-1; abundance: .; j_gene: TRBJ2-1
CDR3nt: TGTGCCAGCAGCTTAGGGGCAAAAGAGACCCAGTACTTC; CDR3aa: CASSLGAKETQYF; d_gene: .; v_gene: TRBV7-9; abundance: .; j_gene: TRBJ2-5
CDR3nt: TGTGCCAGCAGCGTAGGGACAGCGAACACTGAAGCTTTCTTT; CDR3aa: CASSVGTANTEAFF; d_gene: .; v_gene: TRBV9; abundance: .; j_gene: TRBJ1-1
CDR3nt: TGTGCCAGCAGCTTGGGGTCAAACAGGGTCAACTATGGCTACACCTTC; CDR3aa: CASSLGSNRVNYGYTF; d_gene: .; v_gene: TRBV5-4; abundance: .; j_gene: TRBJ1-2